The source of this T cell receptor (beta chain) is a study of control samples from healthy donors and cancer patients. Germline V gene sequence: CDR1 MDHEN, CDR2 SYDVKM. The CDR3 totals 11 residues. V was pared by 7 bases and J by 6 bases, with 8 bases between. Data came from immunoSEQ multiplex PCR; TCRdb stores just in-frame clones and leaves some out. This table holds approximately 110,000 clones, approximately 90% found once. The chain is built from TRBV28 and TRBJ2-3; D gene uncertain. The sample taken for sequencing was blood. The receptor was derived from a woman aged 18-29 years in good health. The DNA of the CDR3 is TGTGCCAGCACGTCGGCGGATACGCAGTATTTT. Translated, it gives CASTSADTQYF.